These 25 T cell receptor beta chains came from one sample sequenced in a study of blood T cell repertoires in COVID-19. Repertoires were generated with immunoSEQ multiplex PCR, while TCRdb's copy carries only in-frame clones and drops some. The sample lists roughly 500,000 clones, approximately 87% seen once, with over 1.5% in the top ten. Specimen: PBMCs or T cells enriched from blood (not recorded which). These receptors were collected from a woman aged 40 to 49 who had recovered from COVID-19.

V usage is TRBV19 and J usage is TRBJ1-2; possibly TRBD1 for D (6 bases). CDR1 LNHDA and CDR2 SQIVND come from the germline V gene (reference sequence). This CDR3 has 16 residues. The V end was cut by 2 bases, the J end by 3 bases, with 16 bases between. The CDR3 loop reads CASSIPRSGDDYGYTF. The CDR3 coding sequence is TGTGCCAGTAGTATACCTCGTTCAGGGGATGACTATGGCTACACCTTC.

V gene TRBV5-5 combines with J gene TRBJ2-2; D perhaps matches TRBD2 (5 bases). V was shortened by 5 bases and J by 5 bases, with 19 bases between the two germline ends. Looked up from germline, CDR1 is SGHKS and CDR2 is YYEKEE (reference sequence). The CDR3 covers 16 residues. CDR3 protein: CASSRALAGLTGELFF. The CDR3 nucleotides are TGTGCCAGCAGTCGGGCTCTAGCTGGACTGACCGGGGAGCTGTTTTTT.

This clone was recorded only once. This rearrangement joins TRBV27 to TRBJ2-7; D is ambiguous. V was clipped by 2 bases and J by 7 bases, with 6 bases between them. In germline, CDR1 is MNHEY, CDR2 SMNVEV (reference sequence). There are 11 residues in the CDR3. This CDR3 is CASSLAREQYF. Here the CDR3 DNA reads TGTGCCAGCAGTTTAGCGAGGGAGCAGTACTTC.

The chain couples TRBV29-1 to TRBJ2-1; D might be TRBD2 (6 bases). Per germline, CDR1 SQVTM and CDR2 ANQGSEA. Deletions cut 6 bases from V and 11 bases from J, with 20 bases between. The length of the CDR3 is 13 residues. The CDR3 loop reads CSVQGLADRKQFF. The CDR3 region has the DNA TGCAGCGTCCAGGGACTCGCGGATCGGAAGCAGTTCTTC.

The chain recombines TRBV27 with TRBJ2-6; weak D call: TRBD2 (5 bases). Germline values: CDR1 MNHEY, CDR2 SMNVEV (reference sequence). The CDR3 covers 14 residues. Trimming left V 5 bases short and J 2 bases short, with 7 bases between. The CDR3 region is CASSIGTGANVLTF. CDR3 in DNA: TGTGCCAGCAGTATCGGGACTGGGGCCAACGTCCTGACTTTC.

This chain uses TRBV6-5 with TRBJ1-5; D unclear. V lost 2 bases to trimming and J lost 7 bases, with 15 bases between them. The germline V gene encodes CDR1 MNHEY and CDR2 SVGAGI. The CDR3 spans 15 residues. The CDR3 DNA is TGTGCCAGCAGTTACACGGGGAACCTGGACCAGCCCCAGCATTTT. It specifies CASSYTGNLDQPQHF.

The chain couples TRBV9 to TRBJ2-2; D is unresolved. V was shortened by 2 bases and J by 5 bases, with 4 bases between the two germline ends. CDR3 length: 12 residues. Germline CDR1 reads SGDLS; CDR2 reads YYNGEE. CDR3 amino acids: CASSVGTGELFF. The CDR3 DNA sequence: TGTGCCAGCAGCGTCGGTACCGGGGAGCTGTTTTTT. Variable domain in full (rest from reference TRBV9 and TRBJ2-2): DSGVTQTPKHLITATGQRVTLRCSPRSGDLSVYWYQQSLDQGLQFLIQYYNGEERAKGNILERFSAQQFPDLHSELNLSSLELGDSALYFCASSVGTGELFFGEGSRLTVL.

The rearrangement joins TRBV7-9 to TRBJ2-3, with 10 bases identical to TRBD2. The V and J ends lost 3 bases and 1 base, in that order; junction bases with no gene match: 4. The CDR3 runs to 16 residues. Germline V gives CDR1 SEHNR, CDR2 FQNEAQ (reference sequence). The chain's CDR3 is CASSFPSGRRTDTQYF. CDR3 DNA: TGTGCCAGCAGCTTCCCTAGCGGGAGACGCACAGATACGCAGTATTTT.

The rearrangement links TRBV5-1 to TRBJ1-1; the match to TRBD1 covers 10 bases. Per germline, CDR1 SGHRS and CDR2 YFSETQ. CDR3 length: 15 amino acids. V shed 4 bases, J shed 3 bases, and the junction held 6 bases outside the gene matches. The CDR3 bases are TGCGCCAGCAGCCGGGGGGACAGGGGCTACACTGAAGCTTTCTTT. This encodes CASSRGDRGYTEAFF.

The V call is TRBV6-5, the J call TRBJ1-2; tentatively, D is TRBD1 (6 bases). Germline assignment: CDR1 MNHEY and CDR2 SVGAGI. The CDR3 contains 12 residues. V lost 6 bases and J 8 bases, leaving 13 bases between the germline ends. CDR3 coding DNA: TGTGCCAGCAGACCAGGGGCAGGAGGCTACACCTTC. It is translated as CASRPGAGGYTF.

The gene calls are TRBV24-1 and TRBJ1-2, with unresolved D. Germline V lookup: CDR1 KGHDR, CDR2 SFDVKD. The CDR3 runs to 13 residues. The V end lost 7 bases, the J end lost 6 bases, and 14 bases lay between the germline ends. DNA for the CDR3: TGTGCCACCAGCCGGGATGTCGCTGATGGCTACACCTTC. Its protein is CATSRDVADGYTF.

The chain links TRBV3-1 (or the pseudogene TRBV3-2) to TRBJ2-7, with TRBD1 matching over 7 bases. The germline CDR1 and CDR2 sequences are LGHDT and YNNKEL (reference sequence). V lost 1 base, J lost 3 bases, and 0 bases stayed unmatched. This CDR3 has 13 residues. The CDR3 loop is CASSQGTGYEQYF. DNA of the CDR3: TGTGCCAGCAGCCAAGGGACAGGCTACGAGCAGTACTTC.

The V call is TRBV6-2 or TRBV6-3, the J call TRBJ2-1, with TRBD2 as a possible D gene (7 bases). CDR3 length equals 16 residues. In germline, CDR1 is MNHEY, CDR2 SVGEGT. V was shortened by 1 base and J by 0 bases, with 10 bases between the two germline ends. CDR3 bases: TGTGCCAGCAGTTACTACGGGGGGCGCTCCTACAATGAGCAGTTCTTC. Encoded protein: CASSYYGGRSYNEQFF.

CDR3 region: CATSDPARGNEQYF. As DNA, the CDR3 is TGTGCCACCAGTGATCCGGCCAGGGGAAACGAGCAGTACTTC. The chain employs TRBV24-1 and TRBJ2-7; tentative D call: TRBD1 (6 bases). The CDR3 covers 14 residues. The V end was cut by 3 bases, the J end by 5 bases, with 13 bases between. In germline, CDR1 is KGHDR, CDR2 SFDVKD.

This clone was seen just once. The V and J genes are TRBV11-2 and TRBJ1-2, with D perhaps matching TRBD1 (6 bases). The CDR3 has 13 residues. V lost 7 bases and J lost 1, with 10 bases in between. Germline-derived CDR1 and CDR2 are SGHAT and FQNNGV. The DNA for the CDR3 is TGTGCCAGCACAGGACAGTTTAACTATGGCTACACCTTC. This translates into CASTGQFNYGYTF.

The chain carries TRBV18 and TRBJ1-2; unclear D gene. Germline V CDR1 and CDR2: KGHSH, LQKENI. Trimming shortened V by 4 bases and J by 5 bases, and 17 bases separated the two germline ends. CDR3 length: 15 residues. CDR3 nucleotide sequence: TGTGCCAGCTCACAACTTGGGGAGCTCTCATATGGCTACACCTTC. It codes for CASSQLGELSYGYTF.

This chain links TRBV5-1 with TRBJ2-5; 7 bases are a match to TRBD2. The germline V gene has CDR1 SGHRS and CDR2 YFSETQ. Trimming cost V 4 bases and J 0 bases; bases outside gene matches: 6. The length of the CDR3 is 15 residues. The CDR3: CASSPGGEDQETQYF. The CDR3 nucleotides are TGCGCCAGCAGCCCGGGGGGAGAAGACCAAGAGACCCAGTACTTC. The full variable domain, rest sourced from reference TRBV5-1 and TRBJ2-5, is KAGVTQTPRYLIKTRGQQVTLSCSPISGHRSVSWYQQTPGQGLQFLFEYFSETQRNKGNFPGRFSGRQFSNSRSEMNVSTLELGDSALYLCASSPGGEDQETQYFGPGTRLLVL.

The chain has TRBV10-3 and TRBJ1-1; the D gene is possibly TRBD1 (6 bases). Looked up from germline, CDR1 is ENHRY and CDR2 is SYGVKD. CDR3 length equals 14 residues. Trimming shortened V by 6 bases and J by 4 bases, and 15 bases separated the two germline ends. The CDR3 sequence is CAISSDSGITEAFF. CDR3 DNA: TGTGCCATCAGCTCGGACAGTGGGATCACTGAAGCTTTCTTT.

Regarding this clone: Within the sample, other DNA sequences also encode this same CDR3. J is TRBJ1-5 and V is TRBV19; 10 nucleotides agree with TRBD1. Germline CDR1 is LNHDA and CDR2 is SQIVND (reference sequence). The CDR3 covers 14 residues. J lost 4 bases, V lost 4 bases, and 1 base had no gene match. CDR3 amino acids: CASSRDRGNQPQHF. CDR3 DNA sequence: TGTGCCAGTAGTAGGGACAGGGGTAATCAGCCCCAGCATTTT.

The V and J genes are TRBV19 and TRBJ2-1; D uncertain. Trimming removed 4 bases at V and 0 bases at J, with 10 bases between. This CDR3 is 15 amino acids long. Germline V CDR1 and CDR2: LNHDA, SQIVND (reference sequence). CDR3 bases: TGTGCCAGTAGTAGGGCGTTGAGCTCCTACAATGAGCAGTTCTTC. This gives the protein CASSRALSSYNEQFF.

About this clone: Compared with germline, one end of the junction differs, possibly owing to a read error. The chain uses TRBV11-3 and TRBJ2-2, with TRBD1 matching 8 bases. The V gene's germline CDR1 is SGHNT and CDR2 YENEEA. This CDR3 is built from 16 residues. CDR3 protein: CASSLDRPGTGGQLFF. CDR3 nucleotide sequence: TGTGCCAGCAGCTTAGATAGGCCCGGGACAGGCGGGCAGCTGTTTTTT.

The chain carries TRBV4-3 and TRBJ2-7; 14 nucleotides match TRBD2. V gave up 3 bases and J gave up 5 bases; unmatched junction bases: 3. The CDR3 extends over 15 amino acids. Germline CDR1 LGHNA, CDR2 YSLEER. The CDR3 sequence is CASSQGLAGEDEQYF. In DNA form, the CDR3 reads TGCGCCAGCAGCCAGGGACTAGCGGGAGAGGACGAGCAGTACTTC.

The chain carries TRBV23-1 and TRBJ2-7; 8 bases agree with TRBD1. TRBV23-1 falls under the ORF class, with uncertain function. This CDR3 is 16 amino acids long. Losses at the gene ends were 0 bases for V and 7 bases for J; bases not matched to a gene: 11. The CDR3 DNA reads as TGCGCCAGCAGTCAATCGTCGTTCCCCACAGGGGGTGAGCAGTACTTC. This codes for CASSQSSFPTGGEQYF.

The chain carries TRBV14 and TRBJ2-3; D call uncertain. Trimming took 4 bases from V and 0 from J, leaving 17 bases between them. The germline gives CDR1 SGHDN, CDR2 FVKESK. The CDR3 totals 17 residues. The DNA for the CDR3 is TGTGCCAGCAGCCCCTCGCTAGGCCCAAGAAGCACAGATACGCAGTATTTT. Translating it yields CASSPSLGPRSTDTQYF.

This clone has a single count. CDR3 sequence reads: CASSQAAGVRNEQFF. Written as DNA, the CDR3 is TGCGCCAGCAGCCAAGCAGCGGGAGTCCGGAATGAGCAGTTCTTC. V usage is TRBV4-3 and J usage is TRBJ2-1, with 8 bases that match TRBD2. The germline V gene has CDR1 LGHNA and CDR2 YSLEER. V was pared by 1 base and J by 7 bases, with 6 bases of the junction left unmatched. The CDR3 runs 15 residues.